This T cell receptor (beta chain) stems from a study of graft-versus-host responses after intestinal transplantation (dated by TCRdb to about 2021). Regarding the research as a whole: The transplants that recipients got were multivisceral, liver-intestinal, or isolated intestinal. Every recipient was given anti-thymocyte globulin induction, followed by about three years of maintenance tacrolimus and steroids. Bulk TCR-beta CDR3 sequencing was used to track graft-versus-host and host-versus-graft alloreactive T cell clones in the graft, circulation and bone marrow after intestinal transplantation. To identify alloreactive clones, pre-transplant mixed lymphocyte reaction products were sequenced and compared with unstimulated pre-transplant donor and recipient T cells. A cohort of 24 intestinal transplant recipients, including one retransplant, was enrolled, and a few patients lacking pretransplant specimens were excluded. A peak of at least 4% donor T cells among recipient peripheral blood mononuclear cells was the definition used for donor T cell macrochimerism. Instead of going to the commercial service, samples from a few later patients were sequenced in-house on an Illumina MiSeq and processed with MiXCR.

Details on this clone: Its antigen specificity is not known. Base qualities are missing; no much larger clone stands one base away.

General study outcomes and caveats: The relatively low number and heterogeneity of intestinal transplant patients limited the conclusions. GvH clones were detected in recipient bone marrow, and some of these GvH clones were observed earlier in ileal mucosa or blood, consistent with an intestinal mucosal origin. In the allografts of patients with donor T cell macrochimerism, GvH to HvG T cell clonal ratios were high. Early after transplant, declines in HvG clones were associated with peak levels of circulating GvH clones.

This specimen's time point label, interpreted: cells obtained before transplantation from donor or recipient. CD3+CD4+ and CD3+CD8+ populations were FACS-sorted from unstimulated pre-transplant donor and recipient cells taken from spleen or lymph nodes. As encoded in the germline V gene, CDR1 is SGDLS while CDR2 is YYNGEE. Its CDR3 holds 12 amino acids, cysteine through phenylalanine. Just CDR3 DNA is preserved here, 36 bases in frame from base 1. Trimming removed 5 bases from V and 3 bases from J; the gene matches leave 0 bases unexplained. Receptor libraries were prepared by the immunoSEQ multiplex PCR assay. For most patients, genomic DNA was isolated using the Qiagen DNeasy Blood and Tissue Kit and was shipped frozen to Adaptive Biotechnologies for TCR sequencing. For most patients, genomic DNA was subjected to high-throughput TCR-beta CDR3 sequencing by Adaptive Biotechnologies. As for the original processing: TCR sequencing data for around 20 patients were retrieved from Adaptive's ImmunoSEQ software; a few other patients were processed with MiXCR and VDJtools. CD4 versus CD8 sorting errors were corrected by removing sequences found in both subsets at a frequency ratio below 5:1. CDR3 nucleotide sequences shared between donor and recipient were removed because their origin could not be assigned. To count as alloreactive, a clone needed at least 2-fold expansion over unstimulated cells and a minimum CFSE-low frequency of 0.002% (template counts) or 0.001% (read counts). Clones detected in sequenced pre-transplant spleen, lymph node, or MLR CFSE-low populations of the donor or recipient were defined as mappable. Cumulative frequency of alloreactive clones was calculated as a percentage of all sequences weighted by copy number. The immuneACCESS repertoire file appears here via TCRdb, limited to in-frame rearrangements. These files lack a portion of the clones; in checked studies, under half of the deficit traces to unresolved V genes, and the cause of the others is not known. V and J calls and clone size come straight from that table; D and trimming were deduced from the DNA. The sample yields over 90,000 clones; about 91% were counted once. The top ten clones comprise more than 0.4% of the sample.

The chain links TRBV9 with TRBJ2-5; 8 of the junction bases match TRBD2. This sequence was found in a human donor who received an intestinal transplant. Sequencing used unstimulated CD8+ T cells sorted from spleen or lymph node cells, obtained before intestinal transplant. At the DNA level, the sequence is TGTGCCAGCAGGGGACTAGAAGAGACCCAGTACTTC. Translation gives CASRGLEETQYF.